Sequencing of this T cell receptor (beta chain) was carried out in a study of blood T cell repertoires in COVID-19 (dated by TCRdb to 2018 to 2021). Notes on the research overall: Samples from collaborators originated in the United States, Italy and Spain and spanned both the acute and convalescent phases of COVID-19. Sample metadata almost always included a de-identified subject ID, COVID-19 status, age in years and sex. A freely available public database, intended as a resource for researchers studying the immune response to SARS-CoV-2, is where the repertoires were released. The prospective study material was composed of cDNA or gDNA derived from T cells, B-cell-depleted T cells, or PBMCs. HLA class I and class II types, where available, came from metadata supplied by the sample provider rather than from assay-based typing. Subjects who had been exposed to COVID-19, were actively infected with it, or had recovered from it provided the deeply sampled blood TCRbeta repertoires that made up the dataset. The samples were drawn from the first 160 participants of the ongoing ImmuneRACE study and from 1,254 subjects provided by 6 global collaborators.

What the research found in general, with its limitations: The quantity of clinical and demographic metadata differed by source and by participant and was supplied without curation.

Each collaborating institution followed its own protocols to collect whole blood in K2EDTA tubes. Collaborator samples were shipped for TCRbeta analysis as frozen whole blood, isolated PBMCs, or DNA extracted from either sample type. TCRbeta CDR3 regions were amplified from genomic DNA by means of the immunoSEQ Assay, a bias-controlled multiplex PCR. As for how the authors treated the data: Within the assay, amplification of reference gene primers was used to estimate how many nucleated cells each sample contained. To quantify the absolute abundance of each unique TCRbeta CDR3 rearrangement, sequence reads were collapsed and filtered. For each sample, productive Simpson clonality was calculated by taking the square root of Simpson's diversity index across productive rearrangements. TCRdb holds this immuneACCESS table with in-frame rearrangements only. Some clones are missing; in checked studies, unresolved V genes explain under half, and the rest has no known cause. Clone size and V and J calls were adopted from that table, with D and trimming inferred from the DNA. For this sample there are 40,000 to 50,000 clones; around 82% appear just once. Roughly 38% of the sample goes to the ten largest clones.

Concerning this clone: What this receptor recognizes is not known. Nothing much larger sits one base from this clone, and base qualities are not available.

Deletion took 2 bases off V and 4 bases off J, with a span of 11 bases between the germline ends. From its cysteine to its phenylalanine, the CDR3 spans 15 amino acids. Left in the record is the CDR3 DNA by itself, 45 bases read in frame from the first base. CDR1 is given as SGHTA and CDR2 as FQGNSA, both from the germline V gene. Sequencing was carried out using peripheral blood. The origin of this receptor is a middle-aged man with active or convalescent COVID-19. The rearranged chain carries TRBV7-2 and TRBJ2-2; matching of 6 bases hints at TRBD1 as the D gene. The CDR3 reads CASSLQGQGTGELFF. The sequence in DNA is TGTGCCAGCAGCTTACAGGGGCAAGGCACCGGGGAGCTGTTTTTT.